A selection of T cell receptor beta chains follows, all from one sample in a study of metastatic and nonmetastatic thyroid tumors. Through MiXCR, TCRdb re-clonotyped the PCR reads. The sample lists approximately 14,000 clones, under 35% seen once, with less than 5% in the top ten. Sample: blood. These receptors all stem from a female donor with papillary thyroid cancer or a benign thyroid nodule (not recorded which). Some clones in this sample may be carry-over from other donors' samples. Each CDR3 is given without its conserved first and last residue. Some rows have no size entry. The others give once, few or many, or a class for an expanded clone.

abundance,j_gene,v_gene,CDR3aa
few,TRBJ1-3,TRBV6-1,ASSNRAGNTIY
medium-sized,TRBJ2-7,TRBV2,ASSLRTSGADEQY
medium-sized,TRBJ2-3,TRBV20-1,SAKGAFGTGTRDTQY
once,TRBJ2-2,TRBV7-9,GSRPRAGSGWELF
medium-sized,TRBJ1-2,TRBV6-1,ASSTTGYFGYT
.,TRBJ1-5,TRBV6-1,ASSEAGWGTGNNQPQH
.,TRBJ1-2,TRBV12-3/TRBV12-4,ASSTSGTYGYT
many,TRBJ1-1,TRBV4-1,ASSQLSRHGEAF
many,TRBJ1-1,TRBV3-1,ASSHGAGTEAF
many,TRBJ2-5,TRBV27,ASSLGHRGTQY
.,TRBJ2-3,TRBV11-2,ASSVSGGAVDTQY
many,TRBJ2-3,TRBV4-1,ASSQDAAGGGDTQY
medium-sized,TRBJ2-1,TRBV6-1,ASSEGEGAIARPNEQF
.,TRBJ2-1,TRBV10-3,ATQDWSSYNEQF
many,TRBJ2-3,TRBV4-1,ASSQGLERGIGTQY
medium-sized,TRBJ2-5,TRBV11-3,ASSLGVQETQY
.,TRBJ1-4,TRBV6-5,ASSYSRAAATNEKLF
few,TRBJ1-4,TRBV25-1,ASSTEGNEKLF
once,TRBJ1-1,TRBV9,ASSAEGKTEAF
medium-sized,TRBJ1-5,TRBV6-1,ASSVRGEGQPQH
medium-sized,TRBJ1-2,TRBV12-3/TRBV12-4,ASRKAGGYT
.,TRBJ1-6,TRBV6-8,AIRFKGDSYISPLH
medium-sized,TRBJ2-1,TRBV7-3,ASSLGENNEQF
.,TRBJ2-2,TRBV7-3,ASSPGRGDTGELF
many,TRBJ2-3,TRBV7-6,ASSLGRAYVDTQY
.,TRBJ2-1,TRBV19,ASSTTLYNEQF
medium-sized,TRBJ2-3,TRBV20-1,SARGDRAGARADTQY
medium-sized,TRBJ1-5,TRBV20-1,SARQGASNQPQH
medium-sized,TRBJ2-3,TRBV6-2/TRBV6-3,AGSGLDTDTQY
medium-sized,TRBJ1-5,TRBV30,AWRGRVNQPQH
medium-sized,TRBJ1-6,TRBV30,AWSVSVTRTPLH
few,TRBJ1-2,TRBV6-1,ASSEATGGVYGYT
.,TRBJ2-3,TRBV30,ALKVGLAGAGDTQY
.,TRBJ2-7,TRBV20-1,SARLTGTSSYEQY
medium-sized,TRBJ2-1,TRBV6-2/TRBV6-3,ASCPTSGVSREQF
.,TRBJ2-2,TRBV4-1,ASSPVTGELF
medium-sized,TRBJ2-7,TRBV27,ASSFEGGWGNEQY
many,TRBJ2-1,TRBV9,ASSSGLADLDNEQF
many,TRBJ2-3,TRBV20-1,SARSLAGSTDTQY
many,TRBJ2-1,TRBV4-2,ASSPRGGRDYNEQF
medium-sized,TRBJ2-7,TRBV7-3,ASSLAAASYEQY
medium-sized,TRBJ2-5,TRBV20-1,SARGGRTGGREWETQY
.,TRBJ2-7,TRBV14,ASSRRQGVSYEQY
few,TRBJ1-3,TRBV12-3/TRBV12-4,ASSRGSAGNTIY
medium-sized,TRBJ1-2,TRBV18,ASSPSQGADYGYT
medium-sized,TRBJ1-1,TRBV5-1,ASRRTGGNLDTEAF
.,TRBJ2-7,TRBV15,ATSREDRGYEQY
medium-sized,TRBJ1-5,TRBV18,ASSPRLSNQPQH
medium-sized,TRBJ1-1,TRBV6-1,ASNADRAGTEAF
medium-sized,TRBJ1-2,TRBV19,ASSSGRIGYT
many,TRBJ2-2,TRBV4-3,ASSHELSGQNTGELF
.,TRBJ2-3,TRBV20-1,SASWGVSTDTQY
many,TRBJ2-5,TRBV5-1,ASSLGPGGEQETQY
medium-sized,TRBJ2-7,TRBV6-1,ASRGAGALAYEQY